Listed below are T cell receptor beta chains from one sample, sequenced in a study of graft-versus-host responses after intestinal transplantation. TCRdb keeps only in-frame clones here, not all; method: immunoSEQ multiplex PCR. The sample carries over 8,500 clones, about a quarter recorded once. The sample consisted of alloreactive CD8+ T cells from a mixed lymphocyte reaction culture, taken before transplantation. Receptors originate from a human patient who was an organ donor for intestinal transplantation. Each CDR3 is given without its conserved first and last residue.

v_gene: TRBV4-1
len: 13
j_gene: TRBJ2-5
CDR3aa: ASSQYRGSQETQY

v_gene: TRBV4-3
len: 12
j_gene: -
CDR3aa: ASSQGWGGYEQY

v_gene: TRBV4-1
len: 17
j_gene: TRBJ2-5
CDR3aa: ASSQDRSLAVLYQETQY

v_gene: TRBV4-3
len: 14
j_gene: TRBJ2-7
CDR3aa: ASSQVLAGGNYEQY

v_gene: TRBV14
len: 10
j_gene: TRBJ2-7
CDR3aa: ASSPQGLEQY

v_gene: TRBV4-1
len: 14
j_gene: TRBJ2-3
CDR3aa: ASSQGASGRTDTQY

v_gene: TRBV2
len: 12
j_gene: TRBJ1-4
CDR3aa: ASRRVLGQEKLF

v_gene: TRBV15
len: 13
j_gene: TRBJ2-7
CDR3aa: ATSRESSGSYEQY

v_gene: TRBV6-5
len: 10
j_gene: TRBJ2-1
CDR3aa: ASSSTGIRQF

v_gene: TRBV19
len: 12
j_gene: -
CDR3aa: ASSIAQGDYEQY

v_gene: TRBV7-3
len: 13
j_gene: TRBJ2-5
CDR3aa: ASSLRAGGLETQY

v_gene: TRBV5-6
len: 12
j_gene: TRBJ1-4
CDR3aa: ASIIVSTNEKLF

v_gene: TRBV4-2
len: 15
j_gene: TRBJ2-3
CDR3aa: ASSQDPGATLQRTQY

v_gene: TRBV30
len: 15
j_gene: TRBJ2-1
CDR3aa: AWSEASGPRSYNEQF

v_gene: TRBV7-7
len: 10
j_gene: TRBJ1-5
CDR3aa: ASSEGDRVVN

v_gene: TRBV5-4
len: 13
j_gene: TRBJ2-7
CDR3aa: ASSLPTSGRREQY

v_gene: TRBV2
len: 11
j_gene: TRBJ1-6
CDR3aa: ASSGHYGSPLH

v_gene: TRBV6-1
len: 10
j_gene: TRBJ1-4
CDR3aa: ASRAGVEKLF

v_gene: TRBV30
len: 13
j_gene: TRBJ1-4
CDR3aa: AWSEGVATNEKLF

v_gene: TRBV4-1
len: 14
j_gene: TRBJ1-2
CDR3aa: ASSLRPYCNHYGYT

v_gene: TRBV15
len: 11
j_gene: -
CDR3aa: ATSLGWVYEQY

v_gene: TRBV7-2
len: 12
j_gene: TRBJ2-7
CDR3aa: ASSFEGGTYEQY

v_gene: TRBV6-6
len: 12
j_gene: TRBJ2-7
CDR3aa: ASSYSEGVYEQY

v_gene: TRBV5-5
len: 14
j_gene: TRBJ2-3
CDR3aa: ASSETGGALTDTQY

v_gene: TRBV5-1
len: 12
j_gene: TRBJ2-3
CDR3aa: ASSLEAPGDTQY

v_gene: TRBV6-5
len: 11
j_gene: TRBJ2-7
CDR3aa: ASSYGGLYEQY

v_gene: TRBV27
len: 10
j_gene: TRBJ2-2
CDR3aa: ASSLSPGELF

v_gene: TRBV7-6
len: 12
j_gene: TRBJ2-7
CDR3aa: ASSLSGGWSEQY

v_gene: TRBV6-6
len: 11
j_gene: TRBJ1-5
CDR3aa: ASSYFTGQPQH

v_gene: TRBV4-1
len: 11
j_gene: TRBJ1-2
CDR3aa: ASSQVTRDGYT

v_gene: TRBV4-1
len: 12
j_gene: TRBJ2-3
CDR3aa: ASSQVYFSNTQY

v_gene: TRBV19
len: 9
j_gene: TRBJ1-1
CDR3aa: ASRGNAEAF

v_gene: TRBV30
len: 10
j_gene: TRBJ1-1
CDR3aa: AWGRGNTDAF

v_gene: TRBV5-1
len: 15
j_gene: TRBJ1-1
CDR3aa: ASSLYGGEAGDTEAF

v_gene: TRBV13
len: 17
j_gene: TRBJ1-5
CDR3aa: ASSLTGTGGRYSNQPQH

v_gene: TRBV5-4
len: 11
j_gene: TRBJ2-1
CDR3aa: ASSLEASNEQF

v_gene: TRBV7-2
len: 12
j_gene: TRBJ1-3
CDR3aa: ASSFDISGNTIY

v_gene: TRBV6-5
len: 12
j_gene: TRBJ2-7
CDR3aa: ASSEPERAYEQY

v_gene: TRBV5-1
len: 15
j_gene: TRBJ1-2
CDR3aa: ASSWETRVVPIYGYT

v_gene: TRBV6-4
len: 12
j_gene: TRBJ2-7
CDR3aa: ASSESQGGYEQY

v_gene: TRBV7-6
len: 14
j_gene: TRBJ2-7
CDR3aa: ASSLVSGQGAHEQY

v_gene: TRBV4-1
len: 13
j_gene: TRBJ2-7
CDR3aa: ASSQEWVQTYEQY

v_gene: TRBV7-9
len: 12
j_gene: TRBJ1-2
CDR3aa: ASSLVNPYYGYT

v_gene: TRBV30
len: 13
j_gene: TRBJ2-3
CDR3aa: AWTGGAGTTDTQY

v_gene: TRBV27
len: 13
j_gene: TRBJ1-3
CDR3aa: ASSLTAGSGNTIY

v_gene: TRBV5-4
len: 11
j_gene: TRBJ1-1
CDR3aa: ASSRFPHTEAF

v_gene: TRBV27
len: 13
j_gene: TRBJ2-1
CDR3aa: ASGYLESSYNEQF

v_gene: TRBV6-1
len: 12
j_gene: TRBJ2-5
CDR3aa: ASSLTGSEETQY

v_gene: TRBV7-7
len: 12
j_gene: TRBJ2-7
CDR3aa: ASSLAGGSYEQY

v_gene: TRBV5-4
len: 13
j_gene: TRBJ2-7
CDR3aa: ASSQVPQGSYEQY

v_gene: TRBV6-9
len: 12
j_gene: TRBJ2-7
CDR3aa: ASSYSISGYEQY

v_gene: TRBV11-2
len: 11
j_gene: TRBJ2-1
CDR3aa: ASSLEISDEQF

v_gene: TRBV7-8
len: 13
j_gene: TRBJ2-2
CDR3aa: ASSLASASTGELF

v_gene: TRBV27
len: 14
j_gene: TRBJ2-3
CDR3aa: ASRQLGNPSTDTQY